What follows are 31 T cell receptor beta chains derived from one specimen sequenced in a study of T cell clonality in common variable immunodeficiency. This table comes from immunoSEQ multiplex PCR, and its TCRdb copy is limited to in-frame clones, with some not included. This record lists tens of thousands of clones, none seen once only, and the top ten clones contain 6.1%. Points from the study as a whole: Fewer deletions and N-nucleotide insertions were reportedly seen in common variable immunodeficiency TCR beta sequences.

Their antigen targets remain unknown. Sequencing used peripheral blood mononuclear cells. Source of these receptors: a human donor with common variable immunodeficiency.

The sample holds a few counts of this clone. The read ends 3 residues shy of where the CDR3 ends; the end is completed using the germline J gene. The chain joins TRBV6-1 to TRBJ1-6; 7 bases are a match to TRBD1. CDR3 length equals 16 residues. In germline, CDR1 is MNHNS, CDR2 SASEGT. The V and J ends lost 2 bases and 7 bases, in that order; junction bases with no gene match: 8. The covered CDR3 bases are TGTGCCAGCAGTGAACAGGGGGGCCCTCCAAATTCACCC. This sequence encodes CASSEQGGPPNSP. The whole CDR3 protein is CASSEQGGPPNSPLHF.

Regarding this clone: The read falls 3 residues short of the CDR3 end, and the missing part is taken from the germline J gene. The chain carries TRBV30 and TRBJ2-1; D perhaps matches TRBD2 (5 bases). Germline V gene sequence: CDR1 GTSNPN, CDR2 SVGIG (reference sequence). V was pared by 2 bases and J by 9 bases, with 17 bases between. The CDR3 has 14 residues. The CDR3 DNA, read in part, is TGTGCCTGGAGTATCTCCTCGGGGTGGGGTGAG. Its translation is CAWSISSGWGE. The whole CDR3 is CAWSISSGWGEQFF.

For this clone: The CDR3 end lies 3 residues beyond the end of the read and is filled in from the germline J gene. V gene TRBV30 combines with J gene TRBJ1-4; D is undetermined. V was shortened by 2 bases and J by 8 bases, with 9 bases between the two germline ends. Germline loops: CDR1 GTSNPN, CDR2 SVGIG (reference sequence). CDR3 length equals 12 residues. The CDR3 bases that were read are TGTGCCTGGAGTCCCGCTAGGGAAAAA. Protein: CAWSPAREK. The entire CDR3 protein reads CAWSPAREKLFF.

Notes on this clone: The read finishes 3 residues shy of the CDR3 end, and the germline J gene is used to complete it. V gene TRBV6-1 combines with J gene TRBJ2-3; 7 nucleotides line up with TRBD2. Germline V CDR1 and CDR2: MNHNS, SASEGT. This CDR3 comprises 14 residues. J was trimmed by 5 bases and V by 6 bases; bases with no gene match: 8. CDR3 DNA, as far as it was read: TGTGCCAGCAGGGAACCCGGGGGGTTAGATACG. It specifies CASREPGGLDT. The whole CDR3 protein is CASREPGGLDTQYF.

The DNA read from the CDR3 is TGTGCCAGCAGCTCTAGCGGGGAGCAGGGTGAG. It specifies CASSSSGEQGE. The full CDR3 reads CASSSSGEQGEQFF. The chain employs TRBV7-9 and TRBJ2-1, with TRBD2 matching over 9 bases. The read stops 3 residues short of the end of the CDR3; the missing end is completed from the germline J gene. CDR1 is SEHNR, CDR2 FQNEAQ, per germline (reference sequence). CDR3 length: 14 residues. The V and J ends lost 4 bases and 9 bases, in that order; junction bases with no gene match: 7.

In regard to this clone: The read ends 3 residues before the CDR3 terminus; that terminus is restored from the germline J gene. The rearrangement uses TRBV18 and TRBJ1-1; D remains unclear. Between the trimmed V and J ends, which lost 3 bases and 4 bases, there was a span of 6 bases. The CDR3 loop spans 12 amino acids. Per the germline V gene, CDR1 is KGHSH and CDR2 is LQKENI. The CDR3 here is CASSPEGTEAFF. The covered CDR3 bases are TGTGCCAGCTCACCGGAGGGCACTGAA.

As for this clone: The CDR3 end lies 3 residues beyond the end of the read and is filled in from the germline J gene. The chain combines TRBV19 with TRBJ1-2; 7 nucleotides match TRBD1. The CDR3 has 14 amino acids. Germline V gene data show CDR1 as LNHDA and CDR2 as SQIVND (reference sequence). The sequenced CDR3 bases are TGTGCCAGCACAACCCAGGGGGTAACATCGGGC. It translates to CASTTQGVTSG. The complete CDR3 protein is CASTTQGVTSGYTF.

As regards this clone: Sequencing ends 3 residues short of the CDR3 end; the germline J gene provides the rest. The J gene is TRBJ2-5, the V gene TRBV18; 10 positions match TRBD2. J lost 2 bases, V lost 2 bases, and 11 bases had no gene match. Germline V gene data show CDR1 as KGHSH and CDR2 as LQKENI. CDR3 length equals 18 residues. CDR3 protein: CASSPASGGTSNQETQYF. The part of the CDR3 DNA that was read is TGTGCCAGCTCACCAGCTAGCGGGGGCACATCCAATCAAGAGACC.

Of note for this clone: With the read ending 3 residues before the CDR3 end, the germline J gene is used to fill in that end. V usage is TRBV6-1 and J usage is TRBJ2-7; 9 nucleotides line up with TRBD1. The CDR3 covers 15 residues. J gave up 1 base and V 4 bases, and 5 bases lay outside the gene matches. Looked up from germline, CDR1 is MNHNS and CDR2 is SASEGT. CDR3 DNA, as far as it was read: TGTGCCAGCAGTGCCTGGACAGGGGCGTCCTACGAG. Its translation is CASSAWTGASYE. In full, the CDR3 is CASSAWTGASYEQYF.

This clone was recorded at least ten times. The sequenced CDR3 bases are TGTGCCAGCAGCCGACAGGGCGCAAATGAA. Its translation: CASSRQGANE. In full, the CDR3 is CASSRQGANEAFF. The chain couples TRBV11-2 to TRBJ1-1; 7 nucleotides agree with TRBD1. The CDR3 is cut off 3 residues early in the read; its end comes from the germline J gene. Trimming cost V 5 bases and J 7 bases; bases outside gene matches: 7. The CDR3 has 13 amino acids. The germline V gene has CDR1 SGHAT and CDR2 FQNNGV.

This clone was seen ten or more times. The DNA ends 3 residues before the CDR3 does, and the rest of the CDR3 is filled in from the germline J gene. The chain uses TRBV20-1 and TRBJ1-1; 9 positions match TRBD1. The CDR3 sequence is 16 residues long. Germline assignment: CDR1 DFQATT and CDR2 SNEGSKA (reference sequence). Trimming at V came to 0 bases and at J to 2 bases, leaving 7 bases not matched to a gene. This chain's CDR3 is CSARDLQGAGNTEAFF. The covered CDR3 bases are TGCAGTGCTAGAGATTTACAGGGGGCGGGCAACACTGAA.

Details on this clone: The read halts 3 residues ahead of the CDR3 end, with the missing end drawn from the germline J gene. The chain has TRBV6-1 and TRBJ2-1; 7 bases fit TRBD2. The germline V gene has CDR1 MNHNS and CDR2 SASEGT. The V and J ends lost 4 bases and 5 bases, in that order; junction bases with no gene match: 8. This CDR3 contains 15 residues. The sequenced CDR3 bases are TGTGCCAGCAGTGCCCAGGTGGCGGGGGACAATGAG. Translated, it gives CASSAQVAGDNE. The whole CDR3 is CASSAQVAGDNEQFF.

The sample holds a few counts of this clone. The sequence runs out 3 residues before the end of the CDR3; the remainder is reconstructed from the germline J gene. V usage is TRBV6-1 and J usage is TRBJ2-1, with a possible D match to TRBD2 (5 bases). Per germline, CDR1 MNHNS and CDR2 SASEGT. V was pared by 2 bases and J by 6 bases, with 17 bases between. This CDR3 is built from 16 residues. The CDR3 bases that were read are TGTGCCAGCAGTGAAAAATGGAGGACTCCCCTCAATGAG. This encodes CASSEKWRTPLNE. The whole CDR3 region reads CASSEKWRTPLNEQFF.

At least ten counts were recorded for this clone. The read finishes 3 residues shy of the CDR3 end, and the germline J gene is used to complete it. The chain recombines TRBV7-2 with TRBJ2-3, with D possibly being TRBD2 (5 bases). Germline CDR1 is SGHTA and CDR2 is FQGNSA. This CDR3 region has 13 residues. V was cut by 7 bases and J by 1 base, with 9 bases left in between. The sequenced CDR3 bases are TGTGCCAGCAAATTCGGGGGCACAGATACG. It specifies CASKFGGTDT. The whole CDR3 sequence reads CASKFGGTDTQYF.

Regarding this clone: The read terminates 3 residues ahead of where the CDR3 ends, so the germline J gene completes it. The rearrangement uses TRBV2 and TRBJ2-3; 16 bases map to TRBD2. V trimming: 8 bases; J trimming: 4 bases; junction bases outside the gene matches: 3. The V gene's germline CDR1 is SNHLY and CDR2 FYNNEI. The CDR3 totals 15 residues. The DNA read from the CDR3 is TGTGCCAGCTTGGGGACTAGCGGGGGGGCAGATACG. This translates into CASLGTSGGADT. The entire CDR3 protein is CASLGTSGGADTQYF.

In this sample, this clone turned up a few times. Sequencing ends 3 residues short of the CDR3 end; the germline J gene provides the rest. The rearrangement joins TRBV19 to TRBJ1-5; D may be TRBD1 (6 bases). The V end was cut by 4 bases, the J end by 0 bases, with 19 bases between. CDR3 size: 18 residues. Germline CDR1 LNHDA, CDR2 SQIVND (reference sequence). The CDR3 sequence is CASSNTGMEPYSNQPQHF. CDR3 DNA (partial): TGTGCCAGTAGTAATACAGGGATGGAGCCTTATAGCAATCAGCCC.

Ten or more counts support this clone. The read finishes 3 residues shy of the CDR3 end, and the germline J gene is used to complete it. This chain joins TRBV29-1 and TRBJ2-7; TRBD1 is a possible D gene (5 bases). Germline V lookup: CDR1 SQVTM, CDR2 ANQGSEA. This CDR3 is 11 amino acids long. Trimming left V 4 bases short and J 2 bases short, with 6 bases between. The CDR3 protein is CSVGQTYEQYF. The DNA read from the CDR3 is TGCAGCGTTGGACAGACCTACGAG.

The CDR3 region is CAWSKPWAKDTEAFF. Partial CDR3 DNA: TGTGCCTGGAGTAAACCGTGGGCCAAAGACACTGAA. This chain uses TRBV30 with TRBJ1-1, with unresolved D. The CDR3 goes on 3 residues after the read ends, and that part is filled in from the germline J gene. Germline V gene lookup returns CDR1 GTSNPN and CDR2 SVGIG (reference sequence). V lost 2 bases to trimming and J lost 3 bases, with 16 bases between them. The CDR3 totals 15 residues.

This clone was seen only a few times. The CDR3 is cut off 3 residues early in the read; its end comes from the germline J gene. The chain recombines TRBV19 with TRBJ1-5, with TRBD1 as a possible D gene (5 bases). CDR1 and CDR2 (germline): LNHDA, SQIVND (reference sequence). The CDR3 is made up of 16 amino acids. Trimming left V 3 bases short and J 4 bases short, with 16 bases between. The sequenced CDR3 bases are TGTGCCAGTAGTATGCAGGGTGGGATAATAAATCAGCCC. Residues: CASSMQGGIINQP. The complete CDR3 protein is CASSMQGGIINQPQHF.

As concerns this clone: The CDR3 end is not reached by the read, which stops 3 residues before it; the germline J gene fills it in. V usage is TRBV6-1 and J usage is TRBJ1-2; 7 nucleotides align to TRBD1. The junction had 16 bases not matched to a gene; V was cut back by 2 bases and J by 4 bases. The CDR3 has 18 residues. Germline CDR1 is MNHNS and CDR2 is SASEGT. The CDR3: CASSESDRSGWASYGYTF. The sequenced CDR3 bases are TGTGCCAGCAGTGAATCGGACAGGAGTGGCTGGGCCTCCTATGGC.

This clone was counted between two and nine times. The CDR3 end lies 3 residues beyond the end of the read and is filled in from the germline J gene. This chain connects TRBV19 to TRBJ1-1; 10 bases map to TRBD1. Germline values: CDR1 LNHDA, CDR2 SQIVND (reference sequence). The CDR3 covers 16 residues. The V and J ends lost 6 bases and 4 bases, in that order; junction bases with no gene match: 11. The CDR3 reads CASRGTGARGGTEAFF. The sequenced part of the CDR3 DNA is TGTGCCAGTAGGGGGACAGGGGCCAGGGGTGGCACTGAA.

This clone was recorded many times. The CDR3 spells CSARPAGVGTEAFF. The DNA read from the CDR3 is TGCAGTGCTAGGCCCGCGGGGGTAGGGACTGAA. V and J are TRBV20-1 and TRBJ1-1, with D tentatively TRBD1 (5 bases). The missing CDR3 end, 3 residues past where the read stops, is filled in from the germline J gene. CDR1 and CDR2 from the germline V gene are DFQATT and SNEGSKA (reference sequence). V was clipped by 3 bases and J by 5 bases, with 16 bases between them. The CDR3 runs to 14 residues.

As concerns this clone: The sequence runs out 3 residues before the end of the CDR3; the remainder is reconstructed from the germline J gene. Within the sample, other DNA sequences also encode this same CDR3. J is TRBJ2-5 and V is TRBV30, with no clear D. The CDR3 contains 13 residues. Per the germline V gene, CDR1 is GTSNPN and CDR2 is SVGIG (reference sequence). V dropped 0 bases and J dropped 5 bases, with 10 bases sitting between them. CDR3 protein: CAWSVTGWETQYF. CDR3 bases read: TGTGCCTGGAGTGTAACGGGTTGGGAGACC.

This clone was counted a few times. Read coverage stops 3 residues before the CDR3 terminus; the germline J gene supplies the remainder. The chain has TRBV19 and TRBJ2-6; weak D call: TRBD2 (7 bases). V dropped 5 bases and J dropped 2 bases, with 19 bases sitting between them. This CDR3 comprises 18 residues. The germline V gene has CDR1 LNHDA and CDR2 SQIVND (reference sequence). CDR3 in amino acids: CASSVPQGRGTGANVLTF. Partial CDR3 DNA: TGTGCCAGTAGTGTCCCCCAGGGGAGGGGTACTGGGGCCAACGTC.

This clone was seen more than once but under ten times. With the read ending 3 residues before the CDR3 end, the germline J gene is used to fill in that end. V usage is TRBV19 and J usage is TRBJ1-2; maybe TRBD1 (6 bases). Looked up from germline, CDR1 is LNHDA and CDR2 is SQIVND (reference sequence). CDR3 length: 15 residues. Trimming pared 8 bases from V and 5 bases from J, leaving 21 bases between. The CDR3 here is CASSLPGGQEYGYTF. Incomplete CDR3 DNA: TGTGCCAGTTCCCTACCGGGGGGCCAAGAGTATGGC.

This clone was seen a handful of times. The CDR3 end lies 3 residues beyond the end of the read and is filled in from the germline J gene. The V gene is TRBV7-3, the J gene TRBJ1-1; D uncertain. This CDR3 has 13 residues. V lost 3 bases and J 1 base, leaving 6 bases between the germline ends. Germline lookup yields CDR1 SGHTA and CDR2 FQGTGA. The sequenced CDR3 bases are TGTGCCAGCAGCTTGTATCCGAACACTGAA. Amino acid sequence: CASSLYPNTE. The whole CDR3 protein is CASSLYPNTEAFF.

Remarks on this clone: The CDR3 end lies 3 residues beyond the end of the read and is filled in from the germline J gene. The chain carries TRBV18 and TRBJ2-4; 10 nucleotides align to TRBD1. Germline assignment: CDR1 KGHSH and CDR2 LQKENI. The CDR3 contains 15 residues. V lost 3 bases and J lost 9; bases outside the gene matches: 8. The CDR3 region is CASSPGQGPWGIQYF. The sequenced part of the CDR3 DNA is TGTGCCAGCTCACCGGGACAGGGGCCCTGGGGCATT.

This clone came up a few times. The CDR3 spells CSVAGVEYGYTF. Partial CDR3 DNA: TGCAGCGTGGCAGGAGTAGAGTATGGC. The V gene is TRBV29-1, the J gene TRBJ1-2; D not certain. The DNA ends 3 residues before the CDR3 does, and the rest of the CDR3 is filled in from the germline J gene. The ends were cut back, 6 bases at V and 5 bases at J, with 13 bases in the middle. This CDR3 spans 12 amino acids. Germline lookup yields CDR1 SQVTM and CDR2 ANQGSEA.

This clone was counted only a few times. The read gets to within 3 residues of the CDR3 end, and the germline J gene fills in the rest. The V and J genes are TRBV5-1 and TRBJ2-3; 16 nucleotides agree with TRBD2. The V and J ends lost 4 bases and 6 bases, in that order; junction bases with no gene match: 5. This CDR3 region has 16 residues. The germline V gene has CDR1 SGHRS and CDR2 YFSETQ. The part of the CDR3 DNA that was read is TGCGCCAGCAGCACGGGACTAGCGGGGGGGCAGGATACG. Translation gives CASSTGLAGGQDT. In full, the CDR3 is CASSTGLAGGQDTQYF.

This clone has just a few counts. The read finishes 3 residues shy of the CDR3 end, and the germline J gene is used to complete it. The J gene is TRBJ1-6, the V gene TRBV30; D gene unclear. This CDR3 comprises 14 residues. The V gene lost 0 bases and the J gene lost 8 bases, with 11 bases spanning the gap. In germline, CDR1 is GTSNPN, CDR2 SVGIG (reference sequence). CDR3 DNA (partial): TGTGCCTGGAGTGTGCCTCTGAGGGATTCACCC. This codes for CAWSVPLRDSP. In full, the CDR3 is CAWSVPLRDSPLHF.

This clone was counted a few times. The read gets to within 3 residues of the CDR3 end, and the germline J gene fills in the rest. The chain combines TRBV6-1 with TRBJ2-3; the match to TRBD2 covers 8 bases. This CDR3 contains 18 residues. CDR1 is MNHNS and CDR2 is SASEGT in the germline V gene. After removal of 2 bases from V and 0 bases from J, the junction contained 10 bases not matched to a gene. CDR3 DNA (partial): TGTGCCAGCAGTGAACCTCGGCGGGGGGTGACTAGCACAGATACG. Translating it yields CASSEPRRGVTSTDT. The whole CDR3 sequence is CASSEPRRGVTSTDTQYF.